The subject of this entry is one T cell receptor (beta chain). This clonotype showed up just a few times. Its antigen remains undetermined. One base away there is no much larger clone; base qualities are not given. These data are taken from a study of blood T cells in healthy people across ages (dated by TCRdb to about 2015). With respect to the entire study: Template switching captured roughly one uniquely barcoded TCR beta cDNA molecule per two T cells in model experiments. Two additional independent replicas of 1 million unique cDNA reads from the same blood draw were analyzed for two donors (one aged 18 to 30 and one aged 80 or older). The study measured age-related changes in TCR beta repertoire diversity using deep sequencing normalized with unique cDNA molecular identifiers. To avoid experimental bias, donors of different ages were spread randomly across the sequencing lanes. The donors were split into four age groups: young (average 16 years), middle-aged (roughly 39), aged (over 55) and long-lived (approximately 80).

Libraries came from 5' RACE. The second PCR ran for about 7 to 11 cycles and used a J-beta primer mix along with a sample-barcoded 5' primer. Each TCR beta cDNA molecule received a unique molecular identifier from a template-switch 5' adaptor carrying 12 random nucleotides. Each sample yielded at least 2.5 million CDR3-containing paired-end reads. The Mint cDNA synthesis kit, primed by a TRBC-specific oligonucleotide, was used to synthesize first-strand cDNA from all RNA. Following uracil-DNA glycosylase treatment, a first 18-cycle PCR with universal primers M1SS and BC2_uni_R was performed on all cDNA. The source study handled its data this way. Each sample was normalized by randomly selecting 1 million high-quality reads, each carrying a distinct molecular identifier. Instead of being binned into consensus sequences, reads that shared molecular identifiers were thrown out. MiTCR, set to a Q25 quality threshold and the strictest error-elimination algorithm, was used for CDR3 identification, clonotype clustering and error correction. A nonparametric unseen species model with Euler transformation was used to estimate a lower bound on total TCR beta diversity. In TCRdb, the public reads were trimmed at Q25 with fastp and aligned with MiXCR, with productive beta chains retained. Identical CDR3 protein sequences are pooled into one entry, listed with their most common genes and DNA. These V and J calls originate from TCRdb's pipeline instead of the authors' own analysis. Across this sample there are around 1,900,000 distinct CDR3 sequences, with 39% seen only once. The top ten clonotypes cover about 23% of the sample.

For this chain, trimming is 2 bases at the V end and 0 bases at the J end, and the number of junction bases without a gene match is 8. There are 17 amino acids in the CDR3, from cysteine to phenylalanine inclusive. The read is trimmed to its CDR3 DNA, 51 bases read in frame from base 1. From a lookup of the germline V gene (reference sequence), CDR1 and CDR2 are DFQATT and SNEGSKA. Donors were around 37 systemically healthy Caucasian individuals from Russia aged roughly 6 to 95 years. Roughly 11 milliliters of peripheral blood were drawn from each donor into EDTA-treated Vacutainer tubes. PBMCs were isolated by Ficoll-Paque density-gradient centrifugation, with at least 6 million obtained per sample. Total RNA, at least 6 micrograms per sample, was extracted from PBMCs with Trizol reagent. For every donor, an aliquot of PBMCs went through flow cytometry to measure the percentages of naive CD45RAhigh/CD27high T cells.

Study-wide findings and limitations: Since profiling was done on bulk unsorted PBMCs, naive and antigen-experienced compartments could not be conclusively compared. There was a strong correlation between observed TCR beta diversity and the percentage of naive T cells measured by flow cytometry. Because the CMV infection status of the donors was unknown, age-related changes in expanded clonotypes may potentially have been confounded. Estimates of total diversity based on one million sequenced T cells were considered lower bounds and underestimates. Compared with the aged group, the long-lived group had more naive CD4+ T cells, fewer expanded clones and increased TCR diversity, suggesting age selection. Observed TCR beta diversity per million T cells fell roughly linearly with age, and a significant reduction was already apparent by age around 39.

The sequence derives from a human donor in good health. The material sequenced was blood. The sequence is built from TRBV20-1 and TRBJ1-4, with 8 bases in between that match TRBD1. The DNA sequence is TGCAGTGCTAGACCGCCCCGACAGGGGACAACTAATGAAAAACTGTTTTTT. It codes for CSARPPRQGTTNEKLFF.